The clone carrying this TCR beta chain was observed many times. The TCR beta CDR3 regions underwent amplification using RNA transcripts as the source. TCR CDR3 regions were first amplified by RT-PCR with HTBI primers. TCRdb itself ran the multiplex PCR reads through MiXCR, one entry per CDR3 protein. The top ten clones hold around 30% of a sample with 700,000 to 850,000 distinct CDR3 sequences, about a third of them seen once. This entry comes from a study of T cells in Graves' hyperthyroidism and ophthalmopathy. Between the trimmed V and J ends, which lost 3 bases and 0 bases, there was a span of 14 bases. The CDR3 extends over 17 amino acids. Germline values: CDR1 MGHDK, CDR2 SYGVNS.

The genes are TRBV25-1 and TRBJ2-2, with D perhaps matching TRBD1 (5 bases). This receptor was identified in a woman in her 40s with Graves' hyperthyroidism. Sequences were obtained from blood. The CDR3 nucleotides read TGTGCCAGCAGTGAGTCTCGGGCCAGGGCGAACACCGGGGAGCTGTTTTTT. The encoded protein is CASSESRARANTGELFF.